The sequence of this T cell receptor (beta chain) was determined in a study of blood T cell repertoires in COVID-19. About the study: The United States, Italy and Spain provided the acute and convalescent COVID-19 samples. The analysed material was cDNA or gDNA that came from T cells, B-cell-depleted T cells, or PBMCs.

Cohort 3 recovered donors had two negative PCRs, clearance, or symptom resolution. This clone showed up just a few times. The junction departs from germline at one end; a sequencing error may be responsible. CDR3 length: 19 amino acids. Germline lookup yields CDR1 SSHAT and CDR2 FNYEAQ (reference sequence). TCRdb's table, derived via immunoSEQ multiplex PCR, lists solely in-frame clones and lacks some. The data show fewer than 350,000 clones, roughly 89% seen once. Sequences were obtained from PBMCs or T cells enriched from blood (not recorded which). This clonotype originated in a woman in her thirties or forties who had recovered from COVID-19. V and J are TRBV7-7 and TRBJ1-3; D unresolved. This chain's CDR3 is CASNKNLGVSTSSGNTIYF. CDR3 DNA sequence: TGTGCTAGCAACAAAAATCTGGGAGTGAGTACTTCCTCTGGAAACACCATATATTTT.